This T cell receptor beta chain was sequenced for a study of radiotherapy plus CTLA-4 blockade in lung cancer. The germline CDR1 and CDR2 sequences are GTSNPN and SVGIG (reference sequence). The CDR3 is 13 amino acids. Trimming shortened V by 3 bases and J by 7 bases, and 15 bases separated the two germline ends. Those with chemo-refractory metastatic non-small-cell lung cancer were treated with focal radiation combined with CTLA-4 blockade using ipilimumab. Data came from immunoSEQ multiplex PCR; TCRdb stores just in-frame clones and leaves some out. The table includes tens of thousands of clones, about 78% detected once. General study findings and limits: Once radiotherapy plus ipilimumab had been given, TCR clones derived from tumor expanded in blood. Response, reportedly, was best predicted by interferon-beta along with early blood T cell clone dynamics.

As to this clone: Its antigen is unidentified.

The rearrangement joins TRBV30 to TRBJ1-2, with a possible D match to TRBD1 (5 bases). The material was peripheral blood, obtained from a patient treated with radiotherapy plus ipilimumab. This TCR was sampled from a human donor with non-small cell lung cancer who had stable disease on radiotherapy plus ipilimumab. The CDR3 region is CAWSGRGEVGYTF. The CDR3 DNA is TGTGCCTGGAGCGGTCGGGGGGAGGTTGGCTACACCTTC.